This section outlines one T cell receptor (beta chain) sequence together with its context. The target of this receptor is not known. No per-base quality is available; no much larger clone lies one base away. Read against the paper, the sample's time point label means: baseline before first vaccination. Vaccinee samples were obtained from the UK trials COV001 and COV002, which included a single-blind randomized controlled phase 2/3 trial of AZD1222 (ChAdOx1 nCoV-19) in healthy adults. For TCRbeta chain sequencing, PBMC samples from trial participants were taken at day 0 and at day 28 after the second dose. The sample originates from a study of T cell responses to AZD1222 COVID-19 vaccine (dated by TCRdb to the early 2020s). A note on the overall study: Because spike-specific TCR depth and breadth did not differ between the two schedules, AZD1222 recipients who got a second dose at roughly 4 weeks were pooled with those who got a second dose at roughly 12 weeks. TCR sequencing covered about 230 trial participants: about 210 given two doses of AZD1222 and 26 given two doses of MenACWY control vaccine. Enrollment into the trials was organized by age into subgroups of 18-55, 56-69 and 70-plus years, and those subgroups contained roughly 140, 27 and 60 TCR-sequenced participants, respectively. What the work shows at the level of the full study, not this receptor alone: The 56-69-year group was small, and its depth increase did not reach significance, likely because of low power. Most participants were white British and females outnumbered males, and the authors suggested that clonal diversity may have been underestimated. Because no day 14 peak-response samples were available, repertoires were characterized only after the peak T cell response. Vaccine-associated CD4 TCRs spanned the whole spike protein, with dominant responses in regions 160-218 and 743-854. Reportedly, close to half of the unique spike-specific TCRs recognized epitopes lying outside the regions that are mutated in the B.1.351 and B.1.1.7 variants. Conclusions about previously exposed vaccinees are limited, since just 5 or 6 AZD1222 recipients were seropositive for SARS-CoV-2 at baseline. After two AZD1222 doses, both the breadth and the depth of spike-specific TCRs were significantly higher than at day 0 and than in MenACWY recipients.

Including cysteine and phenylalanine, the CDR3 has 12 amino acids. Only the CDR3 part of the read is kept: 36 bases, read in frame from the first base. The germline V gene sets CDR1 to MGHRA and CDR2 to YSYEKL. V is pared back by 3 bases and J by 3 bases, with 2 bases lying between the germline termini. The CDR3 regions of human TCRbeta chains were analyzed by immunosequencing. The source study handled its data this way. TCRs in the repertoires were compared against a reference library of SARS-CoV-2-specific TCRs that had been generated with the MIRA antigen-specificity platform. Breadth meant the fraction of unique TCRs that were SARS-CoV-2-associated, whereas depth meant the fraction of total T cells that were SARS-CoV-2-associated. Using the MIRA data, every spike-specific TCR was mapped to the spike region that the TCR reacted to and assigned to either a CD4 or a CD8 class. Log10-transformed breadth and depth values were compared by one-way ANOVA with Sidak's multiple comparisons tests. Drawn from immuneACCESS, this table holds only the in-frame rearrangements with V and J called that TCRdb kept. Clones are partly lost; checked studies trace under half to an unresolved V gene and leave the rest unexplained. V, J and clone size are taken as reported in that table, and D and trimming were inferred from the DNA itself. A total of over 130,000 clones appear in this sample, less than 95% of them only once. The top ten clonotypes cover roughly 1.3% of the sample.

Recombination joined TRBV4-1 with TRBJ2-2, with no confidently assigned D gene. This specimen consisted of peripheral blood, obtained on day 0 of AZD1222 vaccination. The sequence was collected from an adult in good health. CDR3 sequence: CASSQHTGELFF. At the DNA level, the sequence is TGCGCCAGCAGCCAGCACACCGGGGAGCTGTTTTTT.